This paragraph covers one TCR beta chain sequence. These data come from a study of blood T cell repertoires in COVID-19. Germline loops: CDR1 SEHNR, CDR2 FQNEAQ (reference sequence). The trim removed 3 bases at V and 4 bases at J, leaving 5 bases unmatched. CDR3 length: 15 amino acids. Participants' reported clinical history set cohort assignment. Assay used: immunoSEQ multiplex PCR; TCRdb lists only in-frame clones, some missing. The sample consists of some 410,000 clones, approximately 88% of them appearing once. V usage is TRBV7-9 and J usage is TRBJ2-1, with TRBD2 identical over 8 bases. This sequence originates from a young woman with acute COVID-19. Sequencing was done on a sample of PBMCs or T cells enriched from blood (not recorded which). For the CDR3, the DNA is TGTGCCAGCAGCTTCTCAGCGGGGGTGTACAATGAGCAGTTCTTC. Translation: CASSFSAGVYNEQFF.